Below, 32 T cell receptor beta chains from the same sample are listed, as sequenced in a study of T cell responses to AZD1222 COVID-19 vaccine. Assay: immunoSEQ multiplex PCR; the TCRdb copy retains only in-frame clones and omits some. This sample carries 130,000 to 150,000 clones, 75% to 90% of them seen once, and the ten largest clones take roughly 1.5%. The sample here was peripheral blood, taken on day 0 of AZD1222 vaccination. The origin of the receptors is an adult in good health.

This chain uses TRBV18 with TRBJ2-7; TRBD1 matches 8 bases. This CDR3 region has 16 residues. Trimming removed 6 bases from V and 2 bases from J; junction bases left unmatched: 12. CDR1 is KGHSH and CDR2 is LQKENI in the germline V gene. CDR3 sequence: CASSHFAGQGTYEQYF. CDR3 coding DNA: TGTGCCAGCTCCCACTTCGCAGGACAGGGAACCTACGAGCAGTACTTC. Using reference TRBV18 and TRBJ2-7 for the parts outside the CDR3, the full variable domain is NAGVMQNPRHLVRRRGQEARLRCSPMKGHSHVYWYRQLPEEGLKFMVYLQKENIIDESGMPKERFSAEFPKEGPSILRIQQVVRGDSAAYFCASSHFAGQGTYEQYFGPGTRLTVT.

This chain connects TRBV29-1 to TRBJ1-2, with a tentative D call TRBD1 (5 bases). This CDR3 has 13 residues. Trimming stripped 6 bases from V and 7 bases from J, with 18 bases between. Germline CDR1 is SQVTM and CDR2 is ANQGSEA. In DNA, the CDR3 is TGCAGCGTGATTCCTTCGGGGGTAGGTGGCTACACCTTC. This sequence encodes CSVIPSGVGGYTF.

In this sample, this clone turned up once. The chain carries TRBV6-5 and TRBJ1-5; a possible D gene is TRBD1 (5 bases). The CDR3 runs to 13 residues. The V end was cut by 7 bases, the J end by 3 bases, with 10 bases between. Germline V lookup: CDR1 MNHEY, CDR2 SVGAGI. CDR3 DNA sequence: TGTGCCAGCACATCCAGGGTCAATCAGCCCCAGCATTTT. Encoded protein: CASTSRVNQPQHF.

The rearrangement joins TRBV9 to TRBJ2-3; TRBD1 aligns across 7 bases. Unmatched junction bases numbered 2, after V lost 1 base and J lost 3 bases. CDR1 SGDLS and CDR2 YYNGEE come from the germline V gene. The CDR3 spans 14 residues. The DNA for the CDR3 is TGTGCCAGCAGCGTACAGGGGGTTACAGATACGCAGTATTTT. Its translation: CASSVQGVTDTQYF.

The CDR3 nucleotides are TGTGCCAGCAGCCCGTTAGGAGGCAATCAGCCCCAGCATTTT. This sequence encodes CASSPLGGNQPQHF. The chain carries TRBV7-2 and TRBJ1-5; D not certain. This CDR3 comprises 14 residues. Germline assignment: CDR1 SGHTA and CDR2 FQGNSA. The V and J ends lost 5 bases and 2 bases respectively, with 10 bases between them.

The chain combines TRBV30 with TRBJ1-1, with D tentatively TRBD1 (6 bases). Germline values: CDR1 GTSNPN, CDR2 SVGIG (reference sequence). The V and J ends lost 5 bases and 0 bases respectively, with 10 bases between them. The CDR3 runs 13 residues. The CDR3 DNA sequence: TGTGCCTGGGGACAGCCCCTGAACACTGAAGCTTTCTTT. This sequence encodes CAWGQPLNTEAFF.

This CDR3 reads CASMGTGDTEAFF. DNA of the CDR3: TGTGCCAGCATGGGGACAGGGGACACTGAAGCTTTCTTT. This rearrangement joins TRBV28 to TRBJ1-1; 10 bases line up with TRBD1. CDR3 length: 13 residues. Trimming took 7 bases from V and 3 from J; bases not matched to a gene: 2. CDR1 is MDHEN and CDR2 is SYDVKM in the germline V gene.

The V gene is TRBV11-3, the J gene TRBJ2-5; D remains unclear. The CDR3 is made up of 12 amino acids. The germline V gene encodes CDR1 SGHNT and CDR2 YENEEA. Trimming cost V 0 bases and J 6 bases, with 5 bases left between them. In DNA, the CDR3 is TGTGCCAGCAGCTTAGATCGGCAGACCCAGTACTTC. This encodes CASSLDRQTQYF.

This rearrangement joins TRBV2 to TRBJ1-5, with 7 bases matching TRBD1. V shed 10 bases and J 2 bases; nucleotides not matched to a gene: 11. The germline gives CDR1 SNHLY, CDR2 FYNNEI. The CDR3 consists of 15 residues. CDR3 DNA: TGTGCCACCAGGGGGGATGGCAGTCGCAATCAGCCCCAGCATTTT. Protein sequence: CATRGDGSRNQPQHF.

The chain uses TRBV3-1 (or the pseudogene TRBV3-2) and TRBJ1-2; D ambiguous. The CDR3 contains 14 residues. The V and J ends lost 0 bases and 5 bases respectively, with 10 bases between them. Germline values: CDR1 LGHDT, CDR2 YNNKEL (reference sequence). In nucleotides, the CDR3 is TGTGCCAGCAGCCAAGATTATATGGGGTATGGCTACACCTTC. It yields the protein CASSQDYMGYGYTF.

The chain has TRBV19 and TRBJ2-3; D call uncertain. Germline loops: CDR1 LNHDA, CDR2 SQIVND (reference sequence). V dropped 9 bases and J dropped 0 bases, with 25 bases sitting between them. CDR3 size: 18 residues. The CDR3 DNA sequence: TGTGCCAGCCGTCTAAAAGGCTCCTTATTCCCTAGCACAGATACGCAGTATTTT. Translating it yields CASRLKGSLFPSTDTQYF.

In its sample, this clone was seen once. The genes are TRBV7-2 and TRBJ2-1; D tentatively fits TRBD1 or TRBD2 (5 bases each). The ends were cut back, 0 bases at V and 11 bases at J, with 8 bases in the middle. This CDR3 spans 12 amino acids. From germline, CDR1 is SGHTA and CDR2 FQGNSA. CDR3 in DNA: TGTGCCAGCAGCTTAGCTTTGGGACAGCAGTTCTTC. It specifies CASSLALGQQFF.

The chain couples TRBV14 to TRBJ1-1; TRBD1 might be the D (6 bases). The CDR3 extends over 13 amino acids. Germline V gives CDR1 SGHDN, CDR2 FVKESK. Trimming took off 4 bases at V and 3 bases at J, with 9 bases between the two ends. CDR3 sequence (DNA): TGTGCCAGCAGCCTTCAGGGGTACACTGAAGCTTTCTTT. Amino acids: CASSLQGYTEAFF.

The chain recombines TRBV6-6 with TRBJ1-6; TRBD1 matches at 9 bases. CDR3 size: 17 residues. Germline CDR1 and CDR2: MNHNY and SVGAGI (reference sequence). V lost 6 bases, J lost 9 bases, and 15 bases stayed unmatched. The CDR3 loop reads CASSRRGQGELVSPLHF. DNA of the CDR3: TGTGCCAGCAGCCGAAGGGGACAGGGCGAGTTGGTTTCACCCCTCCACTTT.

This clone was seen more than once but under ten times. The chain carries TRBV6-5 and TRBJ2-7; D possibly corresponds to TRBD2 (6 bases). The germline V and J ends were trimmed by 7 bases and 0 bases, with 16 bases remaining between them. Germline V CDR1 and CDR2: MNHEY, SVGAGI. The CDR3 covers 15 residues. CDR3 protein: CASKEGPGPSYEQYF. CDR3 DNA sequence: TGTGCCAGCAAGGAGGGTCCGGGACCCTCCTACGAGCAGTACTTC.

The chain carries TRBV7-2 and TRBJ2-7, with D maybe TRBD1 (6 bases). Germline V lookup: CDR1 SGHTA, CDR2 FQGNSA. CDR3 length equals 15 residues. The V end was cut by 1 base, the J end by 4 bases, with 14 bases between. The CDR3 nucleotides are TGTGCCAGCAGCTTAGGGGGGCCTATCGCATACGAGCAGTACTTC. It specifies CASSLGGPIAYEQYF.

This chain links TRBV3-1 (or the pseudogene TRBV3-2) with TRBJ2-3, with D possibly matching TRBD2 (6 bases). Per the germline V gene, CDR1 is LGHDT and CDR2 is YNNKEL (reference sequence). With 1 base removed from V and 2 bases from J, the gap between germline ends came to 7 bases. This CDR3 has 14 residues. CDR3 DNA sequence: TGTGCCAGCAGCCAAGCGGGGGTCACAGATACGCAGTATTTT. Translating gives CASSQAGVTDTQYF.

This rearrangement joins TRBV5-1 to TRBJ1-2, with D unresolved. Trimming pared 5 bases from V and 1 base from J, leaving 12 bases between. Germline CDR1 and CDR2: SGHRS and YFSETQ. This CDR3 is built from 14 residues. CDR3 sequence: CASRGSPFNYGYTF. The CDR3 DNA follows: TGCGCCAGCAGGGGGTCTCCTTTTAACTATGGCTACACCTTC.

V gene TRBV4-1 combines with J gene TRBJ1-6; TRBD1 might be the D (5 bases). This CDR3 is 17 amino acids long. Trimming removed 1 base at V and 10 bases at J, with 20 bases between. The V gene's germline CDR1 is MGHRA and CDR2 YSYEKL. CDR3 DNA sequence: TGCGCCAGCAGCCAAGCCCGGAGTGCAGGGTTGGACTCACCCCTCCACTTT. This codes for CASSQARSAGLDSPLHF.

This clone has a single count. This chain's CDR3 is CASSYSETGGVRGYTF. CDR3 in DNA: TGTGCCAGCAGTTACTCGGAGACAGGGGGCGTTCGTGGCTACACCTTC. The rearrangement uses TRBV6-5 and TRBJ1-2, with 10 bases identical to TRBD1. The germline V gene encodes CDR1 MNHEY and CDR2 SVGAGI. The CDR3 extends over 16 amino acids. V lost 0 bases, J lost 7 bases, and 8 bases stayed unmatched.

The V call is TRBV6-5, the J call TRBJ1-5; weak D call: TRBD1 (6 bases). The length of the CDR3 is 13 residues. V was clipped by 7 bases and J by 8 bases, with 15 bases between them. From germline, CDR1 is MNHEY and CDR2 SVGAGI. The CDR3 DNA sequence: TGTGCCAGCATAGAAGGGGGGACGAAGCCCCAGCATTTT. It encodes CASIEGGTKPQHF.

The chain joins TRBV6-5 to TRBJ1-2; 7 positions match TRBD1. The length of the CDR3 is 14 residues. The germline gives CDR1 MNHEY, CDR2 SVGAGI. Trimming took 7 bases from V and 8 from J; bases not matched to a gene: 13. The CDR3 protein is CASKTGQVTAGYTF. CDR3 in DNA: TGTGCCAGCAAGACCGGACAGGTAACGGCGGGCTACACCTTC.

A note on this clone: At one boundary the junction diverges from the germline segment, which might be a read error. The V gene is TRBV5-4, the J gene TRBJ1-1; D not resolved. CDR3 length: 13 residues. Germline CDR1 and CDR2: SGHNT and YYREEE (reference sequence). This CDR3 reads CASNLSKGTEAFF. The CDR3, as DNA: TGTGCCAGCAACTTGAGTAAGGGCACTGAAGCTTTCTTT. The whole variable domain, filled in from reference TRBV5-4 and TRBJ1-1, reads ETGVTQSPTHLIKTRGQQVTLRCSSQSGHNTVSWYQQALGQGPQFIFQYYREEENGRGNFPPRFSGLQFPNYSSELNVNALELDDSALYLCASNLSKGTEAFFGQGTRLTVV.

V usage is TRBV12-3 or TRBV12-4 and J usage is TRBJ1-2, with D hard to call. Trimming removed 6 bases at V and 3 bases at J, with 5 bases between. This CDR3 is built from 11 residues. CDR3 in amino acids: CASRGYYGYTF. The CDR3, as DNA: TGTGCCAGCAGGGGGTACTATGGCTACACCTTC.

The chain is built from TRBV9 and TRBJ2-7; D is ambiguous. The germline V and J ends were trimmed by 0 bases and 3 bases, with 13 bases remaining between them. The CDR3 is 15 amino acids. The germline V gene encodes CDR1 SGDLS and CDR2 YYNGEE. The CDR3 DNA is TGTGCCAGCAGCGTAGACGCAGGTGAGAACTACGAGCAGTACTTC. Protein: CASSVDAGENYEQYF.

The CDR3: CASQGIGNSPLHF. In DNA form, the CDR3 reads TGTGCCAGTCAGGGAATAGGTAATTCACCCCTCCACTTT. The chain recombines TRBV3-1 (or the pseudogene TRBV3-2) with TRBJ1-6, with D possibly matching TRBD1 (5 bases). Per germline, CDR1 LGHDT and CDR2 YNNKEL (reference sequence). Trimming took off 9 bases at V and 6 bases at J, with 12 bases between the two ends. The CDR3 spans 13 residues.

CDR3 sequence reads: CAWSIAGISEAFF. The DNA of the CDR3 is TGTGCCTGGAGTATCGCAGGAATTTCTGAAGCTTTCTTT. V usage is TRBV30 and J usage is TRBJ1-1; no firm D call. CDR3 size: 13 residues. V gave up 2 bases and J gave up 6 bases, with 13 bases separating them. CDR1 GTSNPN and CDR2 SVGIG come from the germline V gene (reference sequence).

This chain connects TRBV19 to TRBJ2-7; weak D call: TRBD2 (5 bases). CDR1 LNHDA and CDR2 SQIVND come from the germline V gene (reference sequence). Trimming took off 5 bases at V and 4 bases at J, with 18 bases between the two ends. CDR3 length: 15 residues. The CDR3: CASSVSTTSGYEQYF. The CDR3 DNA reads TGTGCCAGTAGTGTGTCGACTACCTCGGGGTACGAGCAGTACTTC.

This clone is a singleton in its sample. CDR3 protein: CASSPQRWPSYNEQFF. CDR3 nucleotide sequence: TGTGCCAGCAGCCCTCAGCGGTGGCCTTCCTACAATGAGCAGTTCTTC. The chain joins TRBV3-1 (or the pseudogene TRBV3-2) to TRBJ2-1, with a tentative D call TRBD2 (5 bases). Germline values: CDR1 LGHDT, CDR2 YNNKEL (reference sequence). V dropped 4 bases and J dropped 1 base, with 14 bases sitting between them. The CDR3 spans 16 residues.

This clone was seen once. The rearrangement joins TRBV10-3 to TRBJ2-1, with D possibly being TRBD2 (6 bases). The CDR3 is made up of 12 amino acids. Deletions cut 6 bases from V and 6 bases from J, with 9 bases between. Per germline, CDR1 ENHRY and CDR2 SYGVKD. CDR3 nucleotide sequence: TGTGCCATCAGCTTAGCGGTCAATGAGCAGTTCTTC. It encodes CAISLAVNEQFF.

The gene calls are TRBV30 and TRBJ2-1, with 14 nucleotides matching TRBD2. Losses at the gene ends were 4 bases for V and 2 bases for J; bases not matched to a gene: 4. Germline CDR1 reads GTSNPN; CDR2 reads SVGIG (reference sequence). The CDR3 covers 16 residues. This CDR3 reads CAWIGTSGSPYNEQFF. CDR3 nucleotides: TGTGCCTGGATAGGGACTAGCGGGAGCCCCTACAATGAGCAGTTCTTC. Looking up the rest from reference TRBV30 and TRBJ2-1 gives the full variable domain: SQTIHQWPATLVQPVGSPLSLECTVEGTSNPNLYWYRQAAGRGLQLLFYSVGIGQISSEVPQNLSASRPQDRQFILSSKKLLLSDSGFYLCAWIGTSGSPYNEQFFGPGTRLTVL.

This rearrangement joins TRBV19 to TRBJ1-2, with D possibly TRBD1 on 6 matching bases. The V gene's germline CDR1 is LNHDA and CDR2 SQIVND (reference sequence). The CDR3 contains 18 residues. V gave up 3 bases and J gave up 2 bases, with 22 bases separating them. The CDR3 loop reads CASSILSLRTEQNYGYTF. CDR3 coding DNA: TGTGCCAGTAGTATCCTATCCCTCCGGACAGAACAGAACTATGGCTACACCTTC.